Below, one T cell receptor beta chain is given with its context. The data were taken from a study of technical replicates of blood from several donors. Only in-frame clones appear in the TCRdb table, and some are missing; sequencing was by immunoSEQ multiplex PCR. The sample carries about 76,000 clones, approximately 94% recorded once. Germline CDR1 and CDR2: SGHAT and FQNNGV. V was clipped by 3 bases and J by 2 bases, with 11 bases between them. The length of the CDR3 is 14 residues. This sequence originates from a human donor in good health. Sample: T cells isolated from PBMCs. The genes are TRBV11-2 and TRBJ2-7; D gene ambiguous. The CDR3 here is CASSFSIPPYEQYF. The DNA for the CDR3 is TGTGCCAGCAGCTTTAGTATCCCGCCCTACGAGCAGTACTTC. Drawing the rest from reference TRBV11-2 and TRBJ2-7, the complete variable domain is EAGVAQSPRYKIIEKRQSVAFWCNPISGHATLYWYQQILGQGPKLLIQFQNNGVVDDSQLPKDRFSAERLKGVDSTLKIQPAKLEDSAVYLCASSFSIPPYEQYFGPGTRLTVT.